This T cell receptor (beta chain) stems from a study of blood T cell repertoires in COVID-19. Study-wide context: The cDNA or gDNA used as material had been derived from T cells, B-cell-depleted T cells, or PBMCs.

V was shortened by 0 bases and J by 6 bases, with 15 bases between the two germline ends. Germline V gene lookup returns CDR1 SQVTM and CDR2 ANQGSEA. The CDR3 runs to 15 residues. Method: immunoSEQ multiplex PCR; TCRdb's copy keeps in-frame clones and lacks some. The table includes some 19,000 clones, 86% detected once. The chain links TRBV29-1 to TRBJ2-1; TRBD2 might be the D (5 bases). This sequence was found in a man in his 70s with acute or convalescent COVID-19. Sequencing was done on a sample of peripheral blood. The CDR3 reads CSVEELASRLNEQFF. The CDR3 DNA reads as TGCAGCGTTGAAGAGTTAGCTAGCCGGCTCAATGAGCAGTTCTTC.